These 9 T cell receptor beta chains originate from one sample sequenced in a study of identical twins. TCRdb re-called the 5' RACE reads through MiXCR, storing one row per CDR3 protein. The table has some 500,000 distinct CDR3 sequences, approximately 15% seen once. These same records also appear under a second study, on yellow fever vaccine responses in identical twins.

What was sequenced was CD4+ T cells sorted from blood. Source of these receptors: a woman aged 18-35 years in good health.

The CDR3 is CASSLTGPSYEQYF. In DNA form, the CDR3 reads TGCGCCAGCAGCTTGACCGGTCCTAGCTACGAGCAGTACTTC. This chain links TRBV5-1 with TRBJ2-7; D is unresolved. This CDR3 is built from 14 residues. The V end lost 1 base, the J end lost 3 bases, and 11 bases lay between the germline ends. The germline CDR1 and CDR2 sequences are SGHRS and YFSETQ. Using reference TRBV5-1 and TRBJ2-7 for the parts outside the CDR3, the full variable domain is KAGVTQTPRYLIKTRGQQVTLSCSPISGHRSVSWYQQTPGQGLQFLFEYFSETQRNKGNFPGRFSGRQFSNSRSEMNVSTLELGDSALYLCASSLTGPSYEQYFGPGTRLTVT.

The chain links TRBV5-1 to TRBJ2-7; D uncertain. Germline lookup yields CDR1 SGHRS and CDR2 YFSETQ. This CDR3 has 14 residues. Trimming took 1 base from V and 2 from J, leaving 10 bases between them. CDR3 residues: CASSLWQPAYEQYF. In DNA, the CDR3 is TGCGCCAGCAGCTTGTGGCAGCCCGCCTACGAGCAGTACTTC.

This clonotype was counted only a few times. This rearrangement joins TRBV7-8 to TRBJ2-7; 8 bases are a match to TRBD1. The germline V gene encodes CDR1 SGHVS and CDR2 FQNEAQ. With V trimmed by 5 bases and J by 5 bases, 8 bases remained unmatched. CDR3 length: 14 amino acids. The CDR3: CASSISQGANEQYF. CDR3 nucleotides: TGTGCCAGCAGCATAAGCCAGGGGGCGAACGAGCAGTACTTC.

The J gene is TRBJ2-7, the V gene TRBV18; D gene unclear. CDR1 KGHSH and CDR2 LQKENI come from the germline V gene. Trimming took off 1 base at V and 7 bases at J, with 11 bases between the two ends. The CDR3 runs to 13 residues. The CDR3 region has the DNA TGTGCCAGCTCACCACTTTCCTCGTGGGAGCAGTACTTC. It translates to CASSPLSSWEQYF.

This clonotype was seen a few times. This CDR3 fails to terminate in the conserved phenylalanine or tryptophan, so it likely reflects a read error. The chain uses TRBV3-1 and TRBJ2-5; either TRBD1 or TRBD2 may fit D (5 bases each). The CDR3 has 17 amino acids. V lost 4 bases and J 1 base, leaving 19 bases between the germline ends. Germline-derived CDR1 and CDR2 are LGHDT and YNNKEL (reference sequence). The CDR3 sequence is CASSLLSGPTVQETQYL. The CDR3 bases are TGTGCCAGCAGCCTCCTCTCGGGACCCACAGTCCAAGAGACCCAGTACTTG.

This clonotype was seen ten or more times. This chain links TRBV10-3 with TRBJ2-1, with 13 bases aligning to TRBD2. Germline CDR1 ENHRY, CDR2 SYGVKD. This CDR3 has 17 amino acids. With 2 bases clipped from V and 6 bases from J, the junction kept 7 bases outside the gene matches. The CDR3 loop reads CAISEGTSGILFNEQFF. CDR3 DNA: TGTGCCATCAGTGAGGGGACTAGCGGGATTCTCTTCAATGAGCAGTTCTTC.

The chain combines TRBV10-3 with TRBJ2-5; 9 nucleotides align to TRBD1. Germline loops: CDR1 ENHRY, CDR2 SYGVKD. This CDR3 contains 14 residues. Germline trimming cut 6 bases from V and 5 bases from J; bases unmatched to any gene: 7. Here the CDR3 DNA reads TGTGCCATCAGCAAACAGGGGGCGAGGGAGACCCAGTACTTC. Translation gives CAISKQGARETQYF.

With regard to this clonotype: One end of the junction varies from germline; a read error may be responsible. The chain employs TRBV7-7 and TRBJ2-5; maybe TRBD1 (6 bases). Per the germline V gene, CDR1 is SSHAT and CDR2 is FNYEAQ (reference sequence). This CDR3 region has 13 residues. CDR3 sequence: CASSEGGLAAQYF. Written as DNA, the CDR3 is TGTGCTAGCAGCGAAGGGGGTTTGGCGGCCCAGTACTTC.

This clonotype was counted between two and nine times. This chain connects TRBV5-1 to TRBJ2-2, with D perhaps TRBD2 (5 bases). V dropped 1 base and J dropped 1 base, with 11 bases sitting between them. The CDR3 runs 16 residues. Germline V gene data show CDR1 as SGHRS and CDR2 as YFSETQ. The DNA of the CDR3 is TGCGCCAGCAGCTTGCACCTAGCTGGGAACACCGGGGAGCTGTTTTTT. It translates to CASSLHLAGNTGELFF.